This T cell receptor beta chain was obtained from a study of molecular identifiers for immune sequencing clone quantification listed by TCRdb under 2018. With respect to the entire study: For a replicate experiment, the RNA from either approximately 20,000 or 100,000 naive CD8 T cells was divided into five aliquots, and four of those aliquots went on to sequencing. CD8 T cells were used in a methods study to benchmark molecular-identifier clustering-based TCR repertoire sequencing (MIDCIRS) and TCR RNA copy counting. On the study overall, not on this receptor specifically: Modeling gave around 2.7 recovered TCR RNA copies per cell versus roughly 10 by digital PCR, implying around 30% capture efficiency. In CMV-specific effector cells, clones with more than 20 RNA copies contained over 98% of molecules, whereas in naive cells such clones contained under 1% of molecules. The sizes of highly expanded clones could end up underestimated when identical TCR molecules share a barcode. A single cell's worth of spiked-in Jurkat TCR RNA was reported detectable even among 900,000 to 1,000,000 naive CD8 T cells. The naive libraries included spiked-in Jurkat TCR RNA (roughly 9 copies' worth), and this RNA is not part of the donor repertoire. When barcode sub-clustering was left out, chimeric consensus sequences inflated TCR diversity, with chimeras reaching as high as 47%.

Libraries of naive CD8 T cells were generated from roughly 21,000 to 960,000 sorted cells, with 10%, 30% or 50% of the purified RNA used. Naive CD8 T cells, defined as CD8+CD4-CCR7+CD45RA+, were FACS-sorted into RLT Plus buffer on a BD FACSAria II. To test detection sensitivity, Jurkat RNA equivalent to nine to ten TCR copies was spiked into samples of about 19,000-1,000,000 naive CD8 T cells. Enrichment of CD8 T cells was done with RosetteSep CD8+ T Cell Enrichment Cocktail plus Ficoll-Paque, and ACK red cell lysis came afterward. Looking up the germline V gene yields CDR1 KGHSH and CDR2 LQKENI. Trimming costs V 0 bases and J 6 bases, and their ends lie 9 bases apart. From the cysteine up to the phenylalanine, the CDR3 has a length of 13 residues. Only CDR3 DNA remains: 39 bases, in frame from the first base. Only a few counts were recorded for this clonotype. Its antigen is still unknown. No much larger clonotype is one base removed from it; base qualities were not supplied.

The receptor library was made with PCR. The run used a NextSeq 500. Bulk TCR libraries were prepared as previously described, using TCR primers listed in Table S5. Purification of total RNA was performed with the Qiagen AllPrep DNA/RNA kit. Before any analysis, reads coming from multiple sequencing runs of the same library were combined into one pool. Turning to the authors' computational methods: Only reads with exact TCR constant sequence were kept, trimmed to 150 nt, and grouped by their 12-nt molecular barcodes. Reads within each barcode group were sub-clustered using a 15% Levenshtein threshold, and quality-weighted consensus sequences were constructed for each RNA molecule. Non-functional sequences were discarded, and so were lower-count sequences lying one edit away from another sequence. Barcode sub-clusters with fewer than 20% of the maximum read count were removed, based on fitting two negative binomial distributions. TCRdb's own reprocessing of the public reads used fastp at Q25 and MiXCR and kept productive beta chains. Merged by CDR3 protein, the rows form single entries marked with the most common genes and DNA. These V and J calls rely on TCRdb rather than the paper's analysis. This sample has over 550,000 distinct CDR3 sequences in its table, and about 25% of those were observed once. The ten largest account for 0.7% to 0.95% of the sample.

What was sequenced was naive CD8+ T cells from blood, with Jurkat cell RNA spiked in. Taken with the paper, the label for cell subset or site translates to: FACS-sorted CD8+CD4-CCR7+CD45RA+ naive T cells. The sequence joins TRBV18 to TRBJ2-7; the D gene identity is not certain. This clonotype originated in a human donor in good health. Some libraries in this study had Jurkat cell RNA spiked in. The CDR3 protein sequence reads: CASSPPAGVEQYF. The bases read TGTGCCAGCTCACCACCCGCTGGGGTCGAGCAGTACTTC. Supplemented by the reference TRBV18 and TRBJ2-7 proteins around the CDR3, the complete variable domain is NAGVMQNPRHLVRRRGQEARLRCSPMKGHSHVYWYRQLPEEGLKFMVYLQKENIIDESGMPKERFSAEFPKEGPSILRIQQVVRGDSAAYFCASSPPAGVEQYFGPGTRLTVT.